Shown below are 27 T cell receptor beta chains from a single sample sequenced in a study of tumor and adjacent non-tumor tissue in lung cancer. This sample's RNA came from whole unsorted tissue. TCRbeta libraries were built with three rounds of nested PCR, modified from ARM-PCR. TCRdb recomputed calls from the multiplex PCR reads with MiXCR, one row per CDR3 protein. The top ten clones hold roughly 15% of a sample with tens of thousands of distinct CDR3 sequences, roughly 80% of them seen once. Sequenced input: lung tumor tissue. The origin of the receptors is a woman aged 45-65 years with non-small cell lung cancer.

This rearrangement joins TRBV20-1 to TRBJ2-5, with a tentative D call TRBD2 (6 bases). From germline, CDR1 is DFQATT and CDR2 SNEGSKA (reference sequence). V lost 4 bases to trimming and J lost 3 bases, with 9 bases between them. This CDR3 contains 12 residues. DNA for the CDR3: TGCAGTGCTATATCGGGAGAAGAGACCCAGTACTTC. Translating gives CSAISGEETQYF.

CDR3 loop: CASSFKIGIWAEQFF. CDR3 nucleotides: TGTGCCAGCAGCTTTAAGATCGGCATCTGGGCTGAGCAGTTCTTC. The chain combines TRBV11-2 with TRBJ2-1, with D unclear. Germline V CDR1 and CDR2: SGHAT, FQNNGV. Trimming took 3 bases from V and 9 from J, leaving 18 bases between them. The CDR3 is made up of 15 amino acids.

For this clonotype: At one end, the junction sequence differs from germline, possibly due to a read error. This chain links TRBV5-4 with TRBJ1-2, with 10 positions matching TRBD1. This CDR3 region has 19 residues. The germline gives CDR1 SGHNT, CDR2 YYREEE (reference sequence). The DNA for the CDR3 is TGTGTCAGCAGCTTGTTATTGGGGACAGGGGCCAGGGTAGGTCCTGGCTACACCTTC. It codes for CVSSLLLGTGARVGPGYTF.

The V and J genes are TRBV11-2 and TRBJ2-3; D remains ambiguous. Germline V gene sequence: CDR1 SGHAT, CDR2 FQNNGV. Trimming pared 1 base from V and 14 bases from J, leaving 16 bases between. This CDR3 spans 13 amino acids. The CDR3: CASSLGGEDTWYF. As DNA, the CDR3 is TGTGCCAGCAGCTTAGGTGGGGAAGATACGTGGTATTTT.

CDR3 sequence reads: CAIGLPGGSVTQYF. In nucleotides, the CDR3 is TGTGCCATCGGACTTCCCGGAGGGAGTGTGACCCAGTACTTC. This sequence joins TRBV10-3 and TRBJ2-5, with D possibly matching TRBD2 (6 bases). This CDR3 comprises 14 residues. CDR1 is ENHRY and CDR2 is SYGVKD in the germline V gene. The V and J ends lost 8 bases and 7 bases respectively, with 20 bases between them.

CDR3 DNA: TGTGCCAGCTCAGGGACTAGCGGAGGTGTAGAGCAGTACTTC. As protein: CASSGTSGGVEQYF. The chain uses TRBV18 and TRBJ2-7, with 11 bases that match TRBD2. After removal of 5 bases from V and 7 bases from J, the junction contained 7 bases not matched to a gene. The CDR3 covers 14 residues. Germline V gene sequence: CDR1 KGHSH, CDR2 LQKENI.

This clonotype is a singleton in its sample. A read error may account for a junction end that differs from germline. The chain joins TRBV28 to TRBJ2-7; D call uncertain. This CDR3 is built from 14 residues. In germline, CDR1 is MDHEN, CDR2 SYDVKM. CDR3 DNA: TGTGCCAGCAGTTTGATCCAAAACTCCCACGAGAAGTACTTC. Protein product: CASSLIQNSHEKYF.

A remark on this clonotype: Since the CDR3 does not end with the conserved phenylalanine or tryptophan, this likely comes from a read error. The J gene is TRBJ2-1, the V gene TRBV11-2; weak D call: TRBD2 (5 bases). Per the germline V gene, CDR1 is SGHAT and CDR2 is FQNNGV. This CDR3 spans 15 amino acids. The CDR3 spells CASSFIAGGDNEQFS. Written as DNA, the CDR3 is TGTGCAAGCAGCTTTATAGCAGGAGGAGACAATGAGCAGTTCTCC.

Notes on this clonotype: Compared with germline, one end of the junction differs, possibly owing to a read error. The V and J genes are TRBV10-3 and TRBJ2-1; possible D gene TRBD2, 6 bases. Germline lookup yields CDR1 ENHRY and CDR2 SYGVKD. The CDR3 loop spans 14 amino acids. CDR3 residues: CGISDGTDYNEQFF. Written as DNA, the CDR3 is TGTGGCATCAGTGACGGGACGGACTATAATGAGCAGTTCTTC.

To note about this clonotype: The junction differs from germline at one of its ends, possibly a read error. Here the CDR3 reads CSASRIIDYSNQSQHF. The CDR3 DNA follows: TGCAGTGCTAGTCGCATAATAGATTATAGCAATCAGTCCCAGCATTTT. This rearrangement joins TRBV20-1 to TRBJ1-5; D unclear. CDR1 DFQATT and CDR2 SNEGSKA come from the germline V gene (reference sequence). This CDR3 comprises 16 residues.

The rearrangement uses TRBV11-3 and TRBJ2-2; 9 bases agree with TRBD1. Germline CDR1 and CDR2: SGHNT and YENEEA. The ends lost 5 bases at V and 2 bases at J; junction bases unmatched: 3. The CDR3 length is 15 residues. CDR3 amino acids: CASSPGQGNTGELFF. The CDR3 nucleotides are TGTGCCAGCAGCCCGGGACAGGGAAACACCGGGGAGCTGTTTTTT.

This clonotype was observed at least ten times. Being one base from a much bigger clone, this may be a read error. As DNA, the CDR3 is TGTGCCAGCAGTGCCACTCATTCACAGGGGAGAGACATTCAGTACTTC. This codes for CASSATHSQGRDIQYF. The chain employs TRBV6-5 and TRBJ2-4; TRBD1 matches 7 bases. From germline, CDR1 is MNHEY and CDR2 SVGAGI. The CDR3 covers 16 residues. Unmatched junction bases numbered 15, after V lost 5 bases and J lost 8 bases.

This clonotype is medium-sized (0.01 to 0.1%) within its sample. The genes are TRBV29-1 and TRBJ1-1; perhaps TRBD1 as D (5 bases). The V gene's germline CDR1 is SQVTM and CDR2 ANQGSEA. CDR3 length: 11 residues. Deletions cut 7 bases from V and 4 bases from J, with 10 bases between. CDR3 bases: TGCAGCGCCGCGGACATCACTGAAGCTTTCTTT. This translates into CSAADITEAFF.

Worth noting for this clonotype: Germline is not matched at one junction end, which may reflect a read error. CDR3 sequence reads: CASSRQGTSGSGANVLIF. DNA for the CDR3: TGCGCCAGCAGCCGCCAGGGGACCTCTGGGTCGGGGGCCAACGTCCTGATTTTC. The chain joins TRBV5-1 to TRBJ2-6, with D perhaps given as TRBD1 or TRBD2 (6 bases each). Per the germline V gene, CDR1 is SGHRS and CDR2 is YFSETQ. The CDR3 loop spans 18 amino acids. The variable domain in full, with the rest retrieved from reference TRBV5-1 and TRBJ2-6, is KAGVTQTPRYLIKTRGQQVTLSCSPISGHRSVSWYQQTPGQGLQFLFEYFSETQRNKGNFPGRFSGRQFSNSRSEMNVSTLELGDSALYLCASSRQGTSGSGANVLIFGAGSRLTVL.

This chain links TRBV4-1 with TRBJ1-5; 7 bases fit TRBD1. CDR3 size: 16 residues. Germline trimming cut 0 bases from V and 5 bases from J; bases unmatched to any gene: 7. The germline V gene has CDR1 MGHRA and CDR2 YSYEKL. The DNA of the CDR3 is TGCGCCAGCAGCCAAGAATCAGGGGGGGCTCATCAGCCCCAGCATTTT. This gives the protein CASSQESGGAHQPQHF.

Comment on this clonotype: The junction departs from the called germline gene at one end, perhaps through a read error. The chain links TRBV29-1 to TRBJ2-7; D gene ambiguous. Germline-derived CDR1 and CDR2 are SQVTM and ANQGSEA. CDR3 length equals 10 residues. The CDR3 nucleotides are TGCATCGTTGGAGCCTACGAGCACTACTTC. Translated: CIVGAYEHYF.

This chain uses TRBV11-2 with TRBJ1-1; 9 bases map to TRBD1. The CDR3 runs 15 residues. Germline CDR1 SGHAT, CDR2 FQNNGV. J lost 5 bases, V lost 2 bases, and 6 bases had no gene match. As DNA, the CDR3 is TGTGCCAGCAGCTTAAGACAGGGGGTGAGAACTGAAGCTTTCTTT. Translated, it gives CASSLRQGVRTEAFF.

The chain recombines TRBV6-6 with TRBJ2-1; 9 bases line up with TRBD1. The CDR3 extends over 15 amino acids. Germline lookup yields CDR1 MNHNY and CDR2 SVGAGI (reference sequence). With V trimmed by 8 bases and J by 9 bases, 14 bases remained unmatched. Written as DNA, the CDR3 is TGTGCCAGCGGGTACGGGACAGGGCGTTCCAGTGAGCAGTTCTTC. Its protein is CASGYGTGRSSEQFF.

This clonotype was seen a few times. This may be a read error: a much more frequent sequence differs by one nucleotide. The chain combines TRBV7-9 with TRBJ2-5, with 8 bases that match TRBD2. The CDR3 length is 14 residues. Germline CDR1 reads SEHNR; CDR2 reads FQNEAQ (reference sequence). Unmatched junction bases numbered 9, after V lost 5 bases and J lost 7 bases. The CDR3 DNA is TGTGCCAGCAGCCTGACTAGCGCGGGAGGGACCCAGTACTTC. Residues: CASSLTSAGGTQYF.

On this clonotype: A read error is possible here, since a much larger clone lies one base away. The chain carries TRBV24-1 and TRBJ2-7; 9 positions match TRBD2. The germline gives CDR1 KGHDR, CDR2 SFDVKD. CDR3 length: 15 amino acids. The CDR3, as DNA: TGTGTCACCAGTGAATCCGGGACTAGCTGCTACGAGCAGTACTTC. This codes for CVTSESGTSCYEQYF.

CDR3 nucleotides: TGTGCCACCAGCCCGAACTCCTACGAGCAGTACTTC. This sequence encodes CATSPNSYEQYF. The chain couples TRBV28 to TRBJ2-7; D gene ambiguous. The V gene lost 10 bases and the J gene lost 0 bases, with 10 bases spanning the gap. Germline CDR1 and CDR2: MDHEN and SYDVKM. The CDR3 spans 12 residues.

For this clonotype: One junction end disagrees with the germline gene, perhaps due to a read error. V gene TRBV4-2 combines with J gene TRBJ2-7, with a possible D match to TRBD1 (5 bases). In germline, CDR1 is LGHNA, CDR2 YNFKEQ. The CDR3 is made up of 13 amino acids. The CDR3 coding sequence is TGTGCCAGCGCACCTGATCAGGGCTACGAGCAATACTTC. Encoded protein: CASAPDQGYEQYF.

Comments on this clonotype: Likely a read error: the CDR3 ends without its conserved phenylalanine or tryptophan. The genes are TRBV6-6 and TRBJ2-7, with D perhaps matching TRBD1 or TRBD2 (5 bases each). Germline CDR1 and CDR2: MNHNY and SVGAGI (reference sequence). Trimming took 6 bases from V and 0 from J, leaving 18 bases between them. This CDR3 spans 16 amino acids. This CDR3 is CASSSYWDHSSYEQYL. CDR3 in DNA: TGTGCCAGCAGCTCGTACTGGGACCACAGCTCCTACGAGCAGTACTTG.

V gene TRBV4-2 combines with J gene TRBJ1-4; 8 bases are a match to TRBD1. Unmatched junction bases numbered 15, after V lost 10 bases and J lost 8 bases. Germline V gene sequence: CDR1 LGHNA, CDR2 YNFKEQ. The CDR3 is 15 residues long. In nucleotides, the CDR3 is TGTGCCAATAGCCAAGTCCAGGGGGCCTGGGAAAAACTGTTTTTT. It codes for CANSQVQGAWEKLFF.

This clonotype was detected a few times. The J gene is TRBJ2-2, the V gene TRBV5-5; TRBD2 matches at 14 bases. The germline CDR1 and CDR2 sequences are SGHKS and YYEKEE (reference sequence). Trimming took 4 bases from V and 0 from J; bases not matched to a gene: 5. This CDR3 is built from 18 residues. The CDR3 DNA reads as TGTGCCAGCAGCGGCGGACTAGCGGGAGGCTCGAACACCGGGGAGCTGTTTTTT. This gives the protein CASSGGLAGGSNTGELFF.

About this clonotype itself: At one of its ends the junction is not consistent with the germline gene, which may arise from a read error. The rearrangement joins TRBV4-2 to TRBJ2-7; the D is unclear. The CDR3 length is 13 residues. From germline, CDR1 is LGHNA and CDR2 YNFKEQ. The CDR3 DNA follows: TGTGCCAGCAGCGGCCAGGACGGCTACGTGCAGTACTTC. This encodes CASSGQDGYVQYF.

A note on this clonotype: A read error may produce the germline difference seen at one junction end. The CDR3, as DNA: TGTGCCAGCAATCTGGACAGGCACACCGGGGAGCTGATTTTT. Its protein product is CASNLDRHTGELIF. The rearrangement uses TRBV6-2 or TRBV6-3 and TRBJ2-2; TRBD1 agrees at 7 bases. Germline V CDR1 and CDR2: MNHEY, SVGEGT. CDR3 size: 14 residues.